Presented here are 25 T cell receptor beta chains from one specimen sequenced in a study of shared clonotypes between healthy human individuals. Repertoires were generated with immunoSEQ multiplex PCR, while TCRdb's copy carries only in-frame clones and drops some. Among under 1,900,000 clones, about 98.5% were seen once, and the ten largest hold approximately 0.4%. Sequenced: naive CD4+ T cells sorted from blood. The subset: CD45RA+ positively selected. The receptors were sampled from a man aged 30 to 45 in good health.

This chain uses TRBV11-2 with TRBJ2-3, with D uncertain. Germline V gene data show CDR1 as SGHAT and CDR2 as FQNNGV. This CDR3 has 15 amino acids. V shed 3 bases and J shed 1 base, with 11 bases lying between them. For the CDR3, the DNA is TGTGCCAGCAGCTTGTGGGGTTTGGGCACAGATACGCAGTATTTT. This codes for CASSLWGLGTDTQYF.

The chain recombines TRBV7-2 with TRBJ2-5; the D gene is possibly TRBD1 (6 bases). The CDR3 is made up of 13 amino acids. Per the germline V gene, CDR1 is SGHTA and CDR2 is FQGNSA. The ends were cut back, 9 bases at V and 9 bases at J, with 20 bases in the middle. CDR3 protein: CASNEQGMAAQYF. The CDR3, as DNA: TGTGCCAGTAACGAGCAGGGGATGGCGGCCCAGTACTTC.

CDR3 residues: CASSQSGKYSEAFF. In DNA, the CDR3 is TGCGCCAGCAGCCAGTCCGGGAAATACTCTGAAGCTTTCTTT. The rearrangement uses TRBV4-3 and TRBJ1-1; D remains unclear. CDR3 length: 14 amino acids. V was pared by 3 bases and J by 6 bases, with 14 bases between. CDR1 and CDR2 from the germline V gene are LGHNA and YSLEER.

With regard to this clone: The sample holds other DNA sequences that translate to the same CDR3. This chain links TRBV9 with TRBJ2-3, with D perhaps given as TRBD1 or TRBD2 (6 bases each). CDR1 and CDR2 from the germline V gene are SGDLS and YYNGEE. V was pared by 2 bases and J by 0 bases, with 7 bases between. This CDR3 has 14 residues. The CDR3 DNA follows: TGTGCCAGCAGCGTCGGGGGCAGCACAGATACGCAGTATTTT. Translated: CASSVGGSTDTQYF. The whole variable domain, remainder taken from reference TRBV9 and TRBJ2-3, is DSGVTQTPKHLITATGQRVTLRCSPRSGDLSVYWYQQSLDQGLQFLIQYYNGEERAKGNILERFSAQQFPDLHSELNLSSLELGDSALYFCASSVGGSTDTQYFGPGTRLTVL.

V is TRBV7-9 and J is TRBJ1-4; D remains unclear. The CDR3 is 16 residues long. V lost 4 bases and J lost 0, with 12 bases in between. The germline V gene has CDR1 SEHNR and CDR2 FQNEAQ (reference sequence). CDR3 bases: TGTGCCAGCAGCTCGCTCGTGACTGCAACTAATGAAAAACTGTTTTTT. It translates to CASSSLVTATNEKLFF.

V and J are TRBV9 and TRBJ1-2; possibly TRBD1 for D (6 bases). The germline gives CDR1 SGDLS, CDR2 YYNGEE. The germline V and J ends were trimmed by 3 bases and 8 bases, with 20 bases remaining between them. The length of the CDR3 is 15 residues. The CDR3 spells CASSAPGESARGYTF. CDR3 nucleotides: TGTGCCAGCAGCGCTCCAGGGGAGTCCGCGAGAGGCTACACCTTC.

The chain joins TRBV15 to TRBJ1-5; 8 bases line up with TRBD1. This CDR3 spans 16 amino acids. Trimming cost V 1 base and J 6 bases; bases outside gene matches: 8. CDR1 is LNHNV, CDR2 YYDKDF, per germline (reference sequence). The CDR3 loop reads CATSRGAGGGSQPQHF. For the CDR3, the DNA is TGTGCCACCAGCAGAGGGGCAGGGGGCGGTAGTCAGCCCCAGCATTTT.

The CDR3 region has the DNA TGTGCCAGCAGCGTGACCAATGAGCAGTTCTTC. This codes for CASSVTNEQFF. V usage is TRBV9 and J usage is TRBJ2-1; D not certain. There are 11 residues in the CDR3. The V gene lost 2 bases and the J gene lost 6 bases, with 3 bases spanning the gap. CDR1 is SGDLS and CDR2 is YYNGEE in the germline V gene.

The chain combines TRBV11-1 with TRBJ1-2, with D unresolved. The CDR3 spans 14 residues. V was clipped by 5 bases and J by 1 base, with 11 bases between them. Germline V gene data show CDR1 as SGHAT and CDR2 as FQDESV (reference sequence). The CDR3 region is CASSPGRLNYGYTF. As DNA, the CDR3 is TGTGCCAGCAGCCCCGGCCGGCTTAACTATGGCTACACCTTC.

V usage is TRBV27 and J usage is TRBJ2-2; D may correspond to TRBD1 or TRBD2 (7 bases each). Germline V gene lookup returns CDR1 MNHEY and CDR2 SMNVEV (reference sequence). The CDR3 length is 18 residues. The V end was cut by 7 bases, the J end by 5 bases, with 26 bases between. The CDR3 nucleotides are TGTGCCAGCAAAATTTACAGCGGGACACTCAGGGGGACCGGGGAGCTGTTTTTT. The encoded protein is CASKIYSGTLRGTGELFF.

V and J are TRBV19 and TRBJ2-7; 10 positions match TRBD2. There are 16 residues in the CDR3. CDR1 is LNHDA and CDR2 is SQIVND in the germline V gene (reference sequence). V lost 2 bases to trimming and J lost 3 bases; unmatched junction nucleotides: 7. CDR3 in amino acids: CASSIFSLAGVYEQYF. The CDR3 region has the DNA TGTGCCAGTAGTATATTTTCTCTAGCGGGAGTCTACGAGCAGTACTTC.

V gene TRBV15 combines with J gene TRBJ2-7; the D gene is possibly TRBD2 (5 bases). CDR1 and CDR2 (germline): LNHNV, YYDKDF (reference sequence). This CDR3 contains 16 residues. V lost 5 bases and J 5 bases, leaving 22 bases between the germline ends. The CDR3 region has the DNA TGTGCCACCAGCGGCCCCTCCGGGATGGGATTCAACGAGCAGTACTTC. As protein: CATSGPSGMGFNEQYF.

The chain joins TRBV5-4 to TRBJ2-5; unclear D gene. Trimming shortened V by 4 bases and J by 3 bases, and 13 bases separated the two germline ends. CDR1 is SGHNT, CDR2 YYREEE, per germline (reference sequence). The CDR3 totals 14 residues. The CDR3 spells CASSLLTDKETQYF. The CDR3 coding sequence is TGTGCCAGCAGCCTACTGACGGATAAAGAGACCCAGTACTTC.

The chain recombines TRBV11-3 with TRBJ2-1; TRBD2 agrees at 9 bases. V lost 5 bases, J lost 2 bases, and 4 bases stayed unmatched. The CDR3 spans 15 residues. The V gene's germline CDR1 is SGHNT and CDR2 YENEEA. CDR3 in amino acids: CASSHSGSAYNEQFF. For the CDR3, the DNA is TGTGCCAGCAGCCATAGCGGGAGTGCCTACAATGAGCAGTTCTTC.

The chain couples TRBV6-6 to TRBJ1-5, with D hard to call. V was trimmed by 5 bases and J by 5 bases, leaving 13 bases between them. This CDR3 spans 14 amino acids. From germline, CDR1 is MNHNY and CDR2 SVGAGI (reference sequence). The DNA of the CDR3 is TGTGCCAGCAGTGTGGATTTACTTTATCAGCCCCAGCATTTT. Translated: CASSVDLLYQPQHF.

The CDR3 sequence: CASSLGRPPDQPQHF. The CDR3 bases are TGTGCCAGCAGCTTGGGTAGGCCACCCGATCAGCCCCAGCATTTT. The V and J genes are TRBV7-8 and TRBJ1-5; D ambiguous. Germline CDR1 reads SGHVS; CDR2 reads FQNEAQ. Trimming shortened V by 3 bases and J by 5 bases, and 14 bases separated the two germline ends. The CDR3 spans 15 residues.

This rearrangement joins TRBV29-1 to TRBJ2-7; 13 bases line up with TRBD2. The V and J ends lost 4 bases and 9 bases, in that order; junction bases with no gene match: 15. Germline V CDR1 and CDR2: SQVTM, ANQGSEA. The CDR3 extends over 16 amino acids. The CDR3 DNA reads as TGCAGCGTTGCGAAGGGGACTAGCGGGATGCTGAACTCGCAGTACTTC. Translated: CSVAKGTSGMLNSQYF.

The V gene is TRBV6-5, the J gene TRBJ2-1; 7 positions agree with TRBD1. J lost 5 bases, V lost 6 bases, and 10 bases had no gene match. The CDR3 totals 15 residues. The V gene's germline CDR1 is MNHEY and CDR2 SVGAGI. The CDR3 region has the DNA TGTGCCAGCAGCCCTTCGGACAGGCTAAACAATGAGCAGTTCTTC. It codes for CASSPSDRLNNEQFF.

V usage is TRBV10-1 and J usage is TRBJ1-1; D not resolved. The CDR3 loop spans 15 amino acids. The germline V gene encodes CDR1 WNHNN and CDR2 SYGVQD (reference sequence). V lost 0 bases and J 2 bases, leaving 10 bases between the germline ends. The CDR3 DNA follows: TGCGCCAGCAGTGAGTCTCCCGGGAGTAACACTGAAGCTTTCTTT. As protein: CASSESPGSNTEAFF.

J is TRBJ2-5 and V is TRBV7-3; tentatively, D is TRBD2 (5 bases). Germline CDR1 is SGHTA and CDR2 is FQGTGA. V was trimmed by 5 bases and J by 3 bases, leaving 10 bases between them. This CDR3 is built from 13 residues. The CDR3 protein is CASSRTGKETQYF. As DNA, the CDR3 is TGTGCCAGCAGCCGAACGGGGAAAGAGACCCAGTACTTC.

The chain has TRBV7-8 and TRBJ2-1; D ambiguous. Per the germline V gene, CDR1 is SGHVS and CDR2 is FQNEAQ. The CDR3 spans 12 residues. Trimming removed 7 bases at V and 3 bases at J, with 7 bases between. The CDR3 DNA sequence: TGTGCCAGCAAGCCCAGCTACAATGAGCAGTTCTTC. Translation gives CASKPSYNEQFF.

The gene calls are TRBV5-1 and TRBJ1-4, with D hard to call. Germline V gene sequence: CDR1 SGHRS, CDR2 YFSETQ. The CDR3 has 13 amino acids. V shed 0 bases and J shed 0 bases, with 0 bases lying between them. The chain's CDR3 is CASSLATNEKLFF. CDR3 coding DNA: TGCGCCAGCAGCTTGGCAACTAATGAAAAACTGTTTTTT.

The rearrangement uses TRBV6-4 and TRBJ1-1; TRBD1 matches at 8 bases. V lost 6 bases to trimming and J lost 3 bases; unmatched junction nucleotides: 6. The length of the CDR3 is 14 residues. Germline V gives CDR1 MRHNA, CDR2 SNTAGT. The DNA of the CDR3 is TGTGCCAGCAGCCAGACCAGGGGGCACACTGAAGCTTTCTTT. Encoded protein: CASSQTRGHTEAFF.

This clone showed up just once. The rearrangement uses TRBV7-8 and TRBJ1-2; 8 positions match TRBD1. Germline V gene sequence: CDR1 SGHVS, CDR2 FQNEAQ. J was trimmed by 8 bases and V by 3 bases; bases with no gene match: 2. This CDR3 has 12 residues. Here the CDR3 reads CASSLDREGYTF. The CDR3 nucleotides read TGTGCCAGCAGCTTGGACAGGGAAGGCTACACCTTC.

The J gene is TRBJ1-2, the V gene TRBV2, with 7 bases fitting TRBD1. CDR3 size: 14 residues. V was clipped by 6 bases and J by 4 bases; unmatched bases: 8. The V gene's germline CDR1 is SNHLY and CDR2 FYNNEI. The DNA for the CDR3 is TGTGCCAGCAGCCCAGGGGGGGGACGCTATGGCTACACCTTC. Its protein product is CASSPGGGRYGYTF.